Listed below are T cell receptor beta chains from one sample, sequenced in a study of beta chain features in type 1 diabetes. TCRdb's copy holds only in-frame clones and misses some; the assay was immunoSEQ multiplex PCR. The table includes a few hundred thousand clones, around 10% detected once. Material: central memory CD4+ T cells from blood. Source of these receptors: a man aged 30 to 39 with type 1 diabetes. The CDR3 runs from the conserved cysteine through the conserved F or W. The order of the fields is clone size, V gene, J gene, D gene, CDR3 DNA, CDR3 protein. A D gene is named only where the DNA matches it firmly. Rows give clone size only sometimes, using once, few, many, or a class for an expanded clone.

>many|TRBV7-2|TRBJ2-7|TRBD1
TGTGCCAGCAGGGGGACAGGGCCCGAGCAGTACTTC
CASRGTGPEQYF
>NA|TRBV18|TRBJ2-2|NA
TGTGCCAGCTCACCACAGGGTACGAACACCGGGGAGCTGTTTTTT
CASSPQGTNTGELFF
>NA|TRBV7-8|TRBJ2-1|TRBD1
TGTGCCAGCAGCGCAAATATAGTCGGCCAGGGGGTAAGGAATGGGCAGTTCTTC
CASSANIVGQGVRNGQFF
>few|TRBV7-7|TRBJ2-7|TRBD1
TGTGCTAGCAGCCCCTTAGGGGGCCGCTACGAGCAGTACTTC
CASSPLGGRYEQYF
>NA|TRBV9|TRBJ2-5|NA
TGTGCCAGCAGCGTAGCCCCGGGGGAGACCCAGTACTTC
CASSVAPGETQYF
>few|TRBV4-2|TRBJ2-7|TRBD1
TGTGCCAGCAGCCAAGCCGGGACAGGGGACCGCGAGCAGTACTTC
CASSQAGTGDREQYF
>NA|TRBV7-9|TRBJ2-5|TRBD2
TGTGCCAGCAGCTTGACCGGACTAGCGGGAGGAGGGACCCAGTACTTC
CASSLTGLAGGGTQYF
>NA|TRBV6-4|TRBJ2-3|TRBD1
TGTGCCAGACTTTACAAGACAGGGGTGGCAGATACGCAGTATTTT
CARLYKTGVADTQYF
>many|TRBV15|TRBJ2-1|TRBD2
TGTGCCACCAGCAGCGGACTAGCGGGCAATGAGCAGTTCTTC
CATSSGLAGNEQFF
>many|TRBV29-1|TRBJ1-4|NA
TGCAGCGGGGGACGGCCTAATGAAAAACTGTTTTTT
CSGGRPNEKLFF
>NA|TRBV9|TRBJ2-1|TRBD2
TGTGCCAGCAGCGTGAGAGGGGTAGCGGGTGCTTACAATGAGCAGTTCTTC
CASSVRGVAGAYNEQFF
>few|TRBV4-3|TRBJ2-3|TRBD2
TGCGCCAGCAGCCAAGAAGGACTAGCGGCATATACGCAGTATTTT
CASSQEGLAAYTQYF
>NA|TRBV4-2|TRBJ2-1|TRBD2
TGTGCCAGCAGCCAAGTCGGAAGGACTAGCGGGAGGAATGAGCAGTTCTTC
CASSQVGRTSGRNEQFF
>NA|TRBV30|TRBJ2-7|TRBD1
TGTGCCTGGGGGGGACAGCCCTACGAGCAGTACTTC
CAWGGQPYEQYF
>NA|TRBV5-1|TRBJ2-2|TRBD2
TGCGCCAGCAGGGAGGGACTAGCCGGTGGCACCGGGGAGCTGTTTTTT
CASREGLAGGTGELFF
>few|TRBV27|TRBJ2-7|NA
TGTGCCACCAGTGATTTGGCCAGCCCTATGGATTGCTACGAGCAGTACTTC
CATSDLASPMDCYEQYF
>many|TRBV5-1|TRBJ2-1|TRBD2
TGCGCCAGCAGCCAAGACGGACTAGCATACTACAATGAGCAGTTCTTC
CASSQDGLAYYNEQFF
>NA|TRBV5-4|TRBJ1-1|NA
TGTGCCAGCAGCCATGGGATGGACACTGAAGCTTTCTTT
CASSHGMDTEAFF
>few|TRBV10-3|TRBJ2-2|NA
TGTGCCATCAGTGTGGAAGGAGAAGGCACCGGGGAGCTGTTTTTT
CAISVEGEGTGELFF
>many|TRBV21-1|TRBJ2-1|NA
TGTGCCAGGTCGAATGAGCAGTTCTTC
CARSNEQFF
>NA|TRBV7-2|TRBJ1-5|NA
TGTGCCAGCAGCTTTGAAGGTCAGCCCCAGCATTTT
CASSFEGQPQHF
>many|TRBV7-2|TRBJ1-4|NA
TGTGCCAGCAGCCACGGAAGGGGCCGGGAAGAAAAACTGTTTTTT
CASSHGRGREEKLFF
>NA|TRBV5-1|TRBJ1-1|TRBD1
TGCGCCAGCAGCCCCCGGGACAGGGTCGCTGAAGCTTTCTTT
CASSPRDRVAEAFF
>many|TRBV9|TRBJ2-1|NA
TGTGCCAGCAGCGTAGGTGGGTTCTCCTACAATGAGCAGTTCTTC
CASSVGGFSYNEQFF
>few|TRBV4-3|TRBJ2-5|NA
TGCGCCAGCAGCCAATTAGCGACGGAAAAAGAGACCCAGTACTTC
CASSQLATEKETQYF
>few|TRBV5-6|TRBJ2-1|TRBD2
TGTGCCAGCAGGCGGGGGACTAGCGGGGCGTACAATGAGCAGTTCTTC
CASRRGTSGAYNEQFF
>NA|TRBV2|TRBJ2-6|NA
TGTGCCAGCAGTGACCCCGGGGCCGGGGCCAACGTCCTGACTTTC
CASSDPGAGANVLTF
>NA|TRBV6-5|TRBJ2-1|NA
TGTGCCAGCAGGAAGGGGCCGGATGAGCAGTTCTTC
CASRKGPDEQFF
>few|TRBV6-1|TRBJ2-5|NA
TGTGCCAGCAGTGTCGACAGGCGAGAGACCCAGTACTTC
CASSVDRRETQYF
>NA|TRBV11-2|TRBJ1-1|NA
TGTGCCAGCAGCTTAGAGGCACGGAACGCTGAAGCTTTCTTT
CASSLEARNAEAFF
>NA|TRBV5-4|TRBJ2-7|TRBD1
TGTGCCAGCAGGCGGGACAGGAGGTCCTACGAGCAGTACTTC
CASRRDRRSYEQYF
>NA|TRBV7-2|TRBJ2-7|TRBD1
TGTGCCAGCAGCCCTAGGTCGAGGGGGCCCTACGAGCAGTACTTC
CASSPRSRGPYEQYF
>few|TRBV28|TRBJ2-7|TRBD1
TGTGCCAGCAGTCCGCCCGGGACAGGGTCCTACGAGCAGTACTTC
CASSPPGTGSYEQYF
>few|TRBV4-3|TRBJ2-3|NA
TGCGCCAGCAGCCAAGGCTCTAGCCTGAATATGGATACGCAGTATTTT
CASSQGSSLNMDTQYF
>few|TRBV7-9|TRBJ1-2|TRBD1
TGTGCCAGCAGCTCTGGACAGGGCTATGGCTACACCTTC
CASSSGQGYGYTF
>few|TRBV7-2|TRBJ2-7|NA
TGTGCCAGCAGCTTAGGAAGGGGGACTGCCGACCCCTACGAGCAGTACTTC
CASSLGRGTADPYEQYF
>many|TRBV5-6|TRBJ1-2|NA
TGTGCCAGCAGCCTTGTGGAGTATGGCTACACCTTC
CASSLVEYGYTF
>few|TRBV30|TRBJ1-6|TRBD1
TGTGCCTGGACCGGGACAGTTAATTCACCCCTCCACTTT
CAWTGTVNSPLHF
>few|TRBV27|TRBJ2-3|TRBD2
TGTGCTACGGGGGCTAGCGGGACTACAGATACGCAGTATTTT
CATGASGTTDTQYF
>few|TRBV28|TRBJ2-1|TRBD2
TGTGCCAGCAGAGTCAGCGGGAGCAATGAGCAGTTCTTC
CASRVSGSNEQFF
>few|TRBV18|TRBJ1-1|TRBD1
TGTGCCAGCTCAGGGACAGGGTCCGGCAACACTGAAGCTTTCTTT
CASSGTGSGNTEAFF
>few|TRBV29-1|TRBJ1-4|NA
TGCAGCGTTGAAGATACAGGTTCAACTAATGAAAAACTGTTTTTT
CSVEDTGSTNEKLFF
>few|TRBV19|TRBJ2-7|TRBD1
TGTGCCAGTCGGGACAGGACTTCCTACGAGCAGTACTTC
CASRDRTSYEQYF
>NA|TRBV4-2|TRBJ2-5|TRBD2
TGTGCCAGCAGCCAAGATTGGGGCGGGAGGGGAGAGACCCAGTACTTC
CASSQDWGGRGETQYF
>few|TRBV30|TRBJ2-6|NA
TGTGCCTGGAGGGGACTCTCTGGGGCCAACGTCCTGACTTTC
CAWRGLSGANVLTF
>NA|TRBV2|TRBJ1-6|TRBD1
TGTGCCAGCAGCCCCGACAGGGGGAATTCACCCCTCCACTTT
CASSPDRGNSPLHF
>many|TRBV27|TRBJ1-2|NA
TGTGCCAGCAGTTTATCGGGGGGGCTCCGAGCAGGTGGCTACACCTTC
CASSLSGGLRAGGYTF
>NA|TRBV30|TRBJ2-1|TRBD2
TGTGCCTGGAGTACATCCGCGGGAGGGTATGAGCAGTTCTTC
CAWSTSAGGYEQFF
>few|TRBV30|TRBJ2-5|NA
TGTGCCTGGAGTGTTTCGATCCAAGAGACCCAGTACTTC
CAWSVSIQETQYF
>NA|TRBV4-1|TRBJ1-2|TRBD1
TGCGCCAGCAGCCGACAGACAGGGACTAACTATGGCTACACCTTC
CASSRQTGTNYGYTF
>NA|TRBV7-9|TRBJ2-7|NA
TGTGCCAGCAGCTTAGGAGGGGGGCGGACCTACGAGCAGTACTTC
CASSLGGGRTYEQYF
>few|TRBV7-4|TRBJ2-6|NA
TGTGCCAGCAGCTTAGCCGGGACAAACAAGCTAAAGGCTGGGGCCAACGTCCTGACTTTC
CASSLAGTNKLKAGANVLTF
>NA|TRBV7-9|TRBJ1-1|NA
TGTGCCAGCAGCTTAGACGCGACGAGCACTGAAGCTTTCTTT
CASSLDATSTEAFF
>few|TRBV6-1|TRBJ2-1|TRBD2
TGTGCCAGCAGTGAACGGAGGGGAGCGGGAGTGACAACCTACAATGAGCAGTTCTTC
CASSERRGAGVTTYNEQFF